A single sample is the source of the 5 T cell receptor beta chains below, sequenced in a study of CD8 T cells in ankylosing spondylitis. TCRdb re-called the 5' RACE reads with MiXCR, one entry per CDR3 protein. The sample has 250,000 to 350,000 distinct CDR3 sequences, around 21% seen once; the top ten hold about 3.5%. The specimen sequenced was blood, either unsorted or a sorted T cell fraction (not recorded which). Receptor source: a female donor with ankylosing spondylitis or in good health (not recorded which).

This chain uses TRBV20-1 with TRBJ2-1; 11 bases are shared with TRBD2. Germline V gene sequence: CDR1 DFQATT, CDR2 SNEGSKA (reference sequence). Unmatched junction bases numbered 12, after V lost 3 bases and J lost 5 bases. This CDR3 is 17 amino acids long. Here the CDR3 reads CSARAKFSGLADNEQFF. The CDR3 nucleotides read TGCAGTGCTAGGGCAAAATTCTCGGGACTAGCGGACAATGAGCAGTTCTTC.

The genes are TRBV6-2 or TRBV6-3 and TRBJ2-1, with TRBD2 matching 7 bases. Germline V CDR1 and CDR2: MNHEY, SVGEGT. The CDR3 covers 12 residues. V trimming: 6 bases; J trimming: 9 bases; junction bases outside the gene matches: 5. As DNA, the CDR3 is TGTGCCAGCAGACGGGAGGACCGTGAGCAGTTCTTC. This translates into CASRREDREQFF.

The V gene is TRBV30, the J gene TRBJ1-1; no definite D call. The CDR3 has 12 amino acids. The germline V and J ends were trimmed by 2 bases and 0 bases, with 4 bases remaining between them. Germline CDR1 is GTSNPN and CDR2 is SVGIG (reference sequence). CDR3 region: CAWSSLNTEAFF. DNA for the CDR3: TGTGCCTGGAGTTCGTTGAACACTGAAGCTTTCTTT. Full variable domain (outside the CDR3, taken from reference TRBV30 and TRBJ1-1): SQTIHQWPATLVQPVGSPLSLECTVEGTSNPNLYWYRQAAGRGLQLLFYSVGIGQISSEVPQNLSASRPQDRQFILSSKKLLLSDSGFYLCAWSSLNTEAFFGQGTRLTVV.

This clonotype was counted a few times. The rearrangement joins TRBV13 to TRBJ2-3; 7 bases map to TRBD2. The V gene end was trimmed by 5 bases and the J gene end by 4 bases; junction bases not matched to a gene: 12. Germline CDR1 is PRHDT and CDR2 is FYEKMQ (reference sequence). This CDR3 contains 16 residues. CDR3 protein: CASSPRLARGADTQYF. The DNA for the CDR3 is TGTGCCAGCAGCCCAAGACTAGCTCGGGGGGCAGATACGCAGTATTTT.

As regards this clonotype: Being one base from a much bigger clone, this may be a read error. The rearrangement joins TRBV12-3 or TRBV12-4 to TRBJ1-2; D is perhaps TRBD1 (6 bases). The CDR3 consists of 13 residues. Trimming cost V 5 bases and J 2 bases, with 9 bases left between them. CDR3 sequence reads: CASSRQENYGYTF. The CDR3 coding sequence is TGTGCCAGCAGTCGACAGGAGAACTATGGCTACACCTTC.